This T cell receptor (beta chain) was retrieved from a study of radiotherapy plus CTLA-4 blockade in lung cancer. Whole-study context: Among all patients, approximately 18% showed objective responses, while about 34% had disease control. Study-level points and caveats: Among blood TCR repertoires after radiotherapy plus ipilimumab, tumor-derived clones expanded.

Only in-frame clones appear in the TCRdb table, and some are missing; sequencing was by immunoSEQ multiplex PCR. The sample contains about 76,000 clones, less than 85% of which appear only once. Alongside CTLA-4 blockade with ipilimumab, patients with chemo-refractory metastatic non-small-cell lung cancer received focal radiation. This CDR3 has 14 amino acids. V trimming: 8 bases; J trimming: 3 bases; junction bases outside the gene matches: 6. Germline V gene sequence: CDR1 MNHEY, CDR2 SVGAGI. To note about this clone: What it recognizes is unknown.

The gene calls are TRBV6-5 and TRBJ2-3; 9 bases align to TRBD2. Sequencing was performed on peripheral blood, taken from a patient treated with radiotherapy plus ipilimumab. This sequence originates from a human donor with non-small cell lung cancer who had stable disease on radiotherapy plus ipilimumab. For the CDR3, the DNA is TGTGCCAGCGTGGCGGGAGGGCCTACAGATACGCAGTATTTT. Translating it yields CASVAGGPTDTQYF.